This T cell receptor (beta chain) comes out of a study of shared clonotypes between healthy human individuals. Looking at the study overall: Each donor contributed plates that comprised three CD4 naive, three CD4 memory, two CD8 naive and one CD8 memory.

Donors had no recently reported acute infections or vaccinations and were HIV-negative. Study-wide points: Compared with clonotypes that all four donors shared, non-shared clonotypes had lower generation probabilities. Rarefaction gave evidence that sorted-subset sequencing remained incomplete despite large depth.

Some clones are missing from TCRdb's copy, which holds only in-frame ones; the method was immunoSEQ multiplex PCR. The sample yields millions of clones, just over 90% seen once. This CDR3 spans 15 amino acids. The germline CDR1 and CDR2 sequences are SNHLY and FYNNEI. Trimming at V came to 4 bases and at J to 4 bases, leaving 6 bases not matched to a gene. As to this clone: Its target is unknown.

The source of this sequence is a man aged 18 to 29 in good health. The sequenced material came from naive CD4+ T cells sorted from blood. Documented subset: CD45RA+ positively selected. The rearrangement joins TRBV2 to TRBJ1-1; 10 bases fit TRBD1. The CDR3 here is CASSGQGAVGTEAFF. CDR3 coding DNA: TGTGCCAGCAGTGGACAGGGGGCTGTTGGCACTGAAGCTTTCTTT.